This TCR beta chain originates from a study of blood T cell repertoires in COVID-19. Turning to the study itself: T cells, B-cell-depleted T cells, or PBMCs provided the cDNA or gDNA that served as material.

Cohorts were determined from participant-reported clinical history. The CDR3 contains 18 residues. Germline values: CDR1 MGHRA, CDR2 YSYEKL. J gave up 0 bases and V 0 bases, and 8 bases lay outside the gene matches. Authors' methods: Reference gene primer amplification gave estimated nucleated cell counts. Profiled with immunoSEQ multiplex PCR; TCRdb holds only in-frame clones, not every one. D and trimming were read from the DNA, whereas the V and J calls and clone size are those reported in that table. The data hold about 170,000 clones, with approximately 82% observed a single time. What was sequenced was PBMCs or T cells enriched from blood (not recorded which). This clonotype originated in a woman aged 50 to 60 in a cohort exposed to, infected with or recovered from COVID-19 (not recorded which). This chain uses TRBV4-1 with TRBJ1-3, with 7 bases aligning to TRBD1. CDR3 protein: CASSQDPTGSFSGNTIYF. As DNA, the CDR3 is TGCGCCAGCAGCCAAGATCCGACAGGGAGTTTCTCTGGAAACACCATATATTTT.